This T cell receptor beta chain was found in a study of brain metastases from non-small cell lung cancer (dated by TCRdb to between 2018 and 2021). In the study overall: The study profiled the immune microenvironment of paired resected primary tumors and brain metastases from non-small-cell lung cancer patients.

The library relied on the immunoSEQ multiplex PCR assay. Alongside a 770-gene immune expression panel, the team sequenced the T-cell receptor beta chain repertoire. TCRdb's version of the immuneACCESS table is confined to in-frame rearrangements and falls short of the full clone set. An unresolved V gene accounts for under half of the shortfall where checked; the remainder is of unknown origin. The sample table shows just under 2,500 clones, and roughly 88% are seen once. The top ten clones comprise 9% to 10% of the sample. With regard to this clone: No cognate antigen has been identified for it. Base qualities are not provided; no much larger clone lies one nucleotide away.

CDR1 and CDR2, per the germline V gene (reference sequence), are SGHNT and YYREEE. Spanning cysteine to phenylalanine, the CDR3 consists of 15 amino acids. Just the 45-base CDR3 DNA is kept, in frame starting at base 1. The germline ends are 15 bases apart after V is trimmed by 4 bases and J by 2 bases. A cohort of 30 to 40 patients with surgically resected non-small-cell lung cancer, for whom both primary tumor and brain metastasis specimens were available, was included. The chain joins TRBV5-4 to TRBJ1-1; the best D guess is TRBD1, with 6 bases matching. The sequencing input was tumor-adjacent normal tissue. The TCR comes from a donor aged 40 or over with non-small cell lung cancer. The DNA sequence reads TGTGCCAGCAGCCCACCCCAGGGGTCCAACACTGAAGCTTTCTTT. Translated, it reads CASSPPQGSNTEAFF.